The 20 T cell receptor beta chains listed next were all sequenced from one sample in a study of shared clonotypes between healthy human individuals. Sequenced by immunoSEQ multiplex PCR; TCRdb stores in-frame clones only, minus some. The sample yields under 700,000 clones, 85% to 95% seen once. Naive CD8 isolation took CD45RO-negative cells positively selected for CCR7 and excluded terminally differentiated effector memory CD45RA+ cells. Sample: naive CD8+ T cells sorted from blood. The receptors come from a woman aged 25 to 39 in good health.

This chain links TRBV6-5 with TRBJ1-5; D is uncertain. V lost 4 bases, J lost 3 bases, and 7 bases lay in between. This CDR3 is built from 13 residues. From germline, CDR1 is MNHEY and CDR2 SVGAGI. The CDR3 DNA is TGTGCCAGCAGTTCAGGTTACAATCAGCCCCAGCATTTT. Protein sequence: CASSSGYNQPQHF.

This chain joins TRBV10-3 and TRBJ2-1, with D unclear. V lost 3 bases, J lost 5 bases, and 11 bases lay in between. Germline V lookup: CDR1 ENHRY, CDR2 SYGVKD. This CDR3 region has 14 residues. CDR3 sequence (DNA): TGTGCCATCAGTGAAAAGGATAGAGACAATGAGCAGTTCTTC. The encoded protein is CAISEKDRDNEQFF.

V is TRBV4-2 and J is TRBJ2-7; 8 bases fit TRBD1. V lost 1 base to trimming and J lost 3 bases; unmatched junction nucleotides: 2. Germline CDR1 reads LGHNA; CDR2 reads YNFKEQ. CDR3 length: 14 residues. CDR3 protein: CASSQVGQGYEQYF. The DNA of the CDR3 is TGTGCCAGCAGCCAAGTAGGACAGGGCTACGAGCAGTACTTC.

The chain employs TRBV28 and TRBJ2-7, with 11 bases that match TRBD2. V shed 3 bases, J shed 5 bases, and the junction held 12 bases outside the gene matches. This CDR3 comprises 17 residues. Germline assignment: CDR1 MDHEN and CDR2 SYDVKM. In nucleotides, the CDR3 is TGTGCCAGCAGTTTCTTCCCCGGACTAGCGGGTCCCAACGAGCAGTACTTC. It specifies CASSFFPGLAGPNEQYF. Full variable domain (remainder filled in from reference TRBV28 and TRBJ2-7): DVKVTQSSRYLVKRTGEKVFLECVQDMDHENMFWYRQDPGLGLRLIYFSYDVKMKEKGDIPEGYSVSREKKERFSLILESASTNQTSMYLCASSFFPGLAGPNEQYFGPGTRLTVT.

The CDR3 here is CASSFKSNQPQHF. CDR3 DNA: TGTGCCAGCAGTTTCAAAAGCAATCAGCCCCAGCATTTT. The genes are TRBV28 and TRBJ1-5; no definite D call. V lost 3 bases to trimming and J lost 1 base, with 4 bases between them. CDR1 is MDHEN and CDR2 is SYDVKM in the germline V gene. CDR3 length equals 13 residues.

Worth noting for this clone: The same CDR3 can be traced to other DNA sequences in this sample. The chain recombines TRBV27 with TRBJ2-7; either TRBD1 or TRBD2 may supply D (5 bases each). This CDR3 is built from 15 residues. V was shortened by 2 bases and J by 3 bases, with 14 bases between the two germline ends. Germline lookup yields CDR1 MNHEY and CDR2 SMNVEV (reference sequence). The CDR3 DNA follows: TGTGCCAGCAGTTTAGGGGCCTCCCGGGGCTACGAGCAGTACTTC. Amino acid sequence: CASSLGASRGYEQYF.

The chain carries TRBV28 and TRBJ2-5; possibly TRBD1 for D (5 bases). This CDR3 region has 9 residues. Trimming left V 9 bases short and J 11 bases short, with 10 bases between. Germline loops: CDR1 MDHEN, CDR2 SYDVKM. The CDR3 loop reads CARTVEQYF. CDR3 DNA: TGTGCCAGGACAGTTGAGCAGTACTTC.

J is TRBJ2-2 and V is TRBV4-2; D gene ambiguous. CDR3 length: 17 residues. Between the trimmed V and J ends, which lost 0 bases and 0 bases, there was a span of 11 bases. The germline gives CDR1 LGHNA, CDR2 YNFKEQ. The CDR3: CASSQEGIAANTGELFF. CDR3 in DNA: TGTGCCAGCAGCCAAGAGGGAATTGCCGCGAACACCGGGGAGCTGTTTTTT.

CDR3 in amino acids: CASSEFQPQHF. In DNA form, the CDR3 reads TGTGCCAGCAGTGAATTCCAGCCCCAGCATTTT. V is TRBV6-1 and J is TRBJ1-5; D unresolved. Trimming removed 2 bases from V and 7 bases from J, with 3 bases in between. Germline V CDR1 and CDR2: MNHNS, SASEGT. The CDR3 length is 11 residues.

The V gene is TRBV5-1, the J gene TRBJ2-7; D is ambiguous. Trimming took off 0 bases at V and 4 bases at J, with 11 bases between the two ends. Germline values: CDR1 SGHRS, CDR2 YFSETQ. This CDR3 is 14 amino acids long. The CDR3 is CASSLGGMFYEQYF. Written as DNA, the CDR3 is TGCGCCAGCAGCTTGGGGGGAATGTTTTACGAGCAGTACTTC.

This CDR3 is CASNQIRASGNTIYF. The DNA of the CDR3 is TGTGCCAGCAATCAGATCAGGGCTAGTGGAAACACCATATATTTT. V is TRBV7-9 and J is TRBJ1-3; a weak D match, TRBD1 (5 bases). The CDR3 spans 15 residues. Trimming pared 7 bases from V and 3 bases from J, leaving 16 bases between. The germline V gene has CDR1 SEHNR and CDR2 FQNEAQ (reference sequence). Full variable domain (outside the CDR3, taken from reference TRBV7-9 and TRBJ1-3): DTGVSQNPRHKITKRGQNVTFRCDPISEHNRLYWYRQTLGQGPEFLTYFQNEAQLEKSRLLSDRFSAERPKGSFSTLEIQRTEQGDSAMYLCASNQIRASGNTIYFGEGSWLTVV.

The chain combines TRBV11-2 with TRBJ2-2; no clear D gene. Germline V gene lookup returns CDR1 SGHAT and CDR2 FQNNGV. The CDR3 contains 14 residues. V gave up 1 base and J gave up 4 bases, with 7 bases separating them. The CDR3 DNA follows: TGTGCCAGCAGCTTAGTGGACCCCACCGGGGAGCTGTTTTTT. This gives the protein CASSLVDPTGELFF.

The chain joins TRBV29-1 to TRBJ1-2; D is ambiguous. The CDR3 runs to 16 residues. Trimming cost V 0 bases and J 4 bases, with 18 bases left between them. Germline CDR1 SQVTM, CDR2 ANQGSEA. CDR3 region: CSVEEQRKDSLYGYTF. Written as DNA, the CDR3 is TGCAGCGTTGAAGAACAGCGGAAGGACTCGCTCTATGGCTACACCTTC.

V gene TRBV5-4 combines with J gene TRBJ2-7, with D tentatively TRBD2 (8 bases). The CDR3 has 16 amino acids. V lost 1 base and J 4 bases, leaving 18 bases between the germline ends. The germline CDR1 and CDR2 sequences are SGHNT and YYREEE (reference sequence). CDR3 DNA: TGTGCCAGCAGCTTGTCGGGAGGGGGCGCAGGGTACGAGCAGTACTTC. It specifies CASSLSGGGAGYEQYF.

This chain connects TRBV7-6 to TRBJ1-5; 7 nucleotides agree with TRBD1. The junction had 5 bases not matched to a gene; V was cut back by 2 bases and J by 4 bases. CDR3 length: 15 amino acids. Per germline, CDR1 SGHVS and CDR2 FNYEAQ. In DNA form, the CDR3 reads TGTGCCAGCAGCTTAAACAGGGGTGGAAATCAGCCCCAGCATTTT. Protein product: CASSLNRGGNQPQHF.

Here the CDR3 DNA reads TGTGCCAGCAGCTTGGGTGGGGAATACCCCTACGAGCAGTACTTC. Its protein product is CASSLGGEYPYEQYF. The chain joins TRBV5-4 to TRBJ2-7; D call uncertain. CDR1 is SGHNT and CDR2 is YYREEE in the germline V gene (reference sequence). The CDR3 is 15 amino acids. The V gene lost 0 bases and the J gene lost 2 bases, with 12 bases spanning the gap.

The table lists this clone with a few counts. In DNA, the CDR3 is TGTGCCAGCAGTTACGGGGCGACCGGGGAGCTGTTTTTT. This codes for CASSYGATGELFF. The rearrangement joins TRBV6-5 to TRBJ2-2; D might be TRBD1 (5 bases). This CDR3 comprises 13 residues. V was clipped by 2 bases and J by 5 bases, with 6 bases between them. Germline V gene sequence: CDR1 MNHEY, CDR2 SVGAGI.

V usage is TRBV27 and J usage is TRBJ2-7; TRBD1 agrees at 7 bases. This CDR3 contains 14 residues. Germline trimming cut 3 bases from V and 3 bases from J; bases unmatched to any gene: 5. Germline-derived CDR1 and CDR2 are MNHEY and SMNVEV (reference sequence). CDR3 nucleotides: TGTGCCAGCAGTTTGTGGGACAGCGGCTACGAGCAGTACTTC. Amino acid sequence: CASSLWDSGYEQYF.

About this clone itself: Other nucleotide sequences in the sample specify the same CDR3. The chain carries TRBV27 and TRBJ2-7; 14 nucleotides align to TRBD2. The CDR3 totals 15 residues. Germline V lookup: CDR1 MNHEY, CDR2 SMNVEV (reference sequence). J was trimmed by 7 bases and V by 6 bases; bases with no gene match: 8. Here the CDR3 reads CASSPGTSGSGEQYF. The CDR3 nucleotides read TGTGCCAGCAGCCCCGGGACTAGCGGGAGTGGAGAGCAGTACTTC.

V usage is TRBV10-3 and J usage is TRBJ2-1, with a tentative D call TRBD1 (6 bases). V was shortened by 6 bases and J by 3 bases, with 12 bases between the two germline ends. There are 14 residues in the CDR3. Germline V CDR1 and CDR2: ENHRY, SYGVKD. The CDR3, as DNA: TGTGCCATCAGCAGGGGTTCTGACTACAATGAGCAGTTCTTC. It encodes CAISRGSDYNEQFF.